This is a list of T cell receptor beta chains from one sample in a study of cytomegalovirus exposure and HLA in healthy donors. Sequencing was performed with immunoSEQ multiplex PCR; in TCRdb, only in-frame clones are kept and a portion is missing. Among around 170,000 clones listed, roughly 85% were seen once. The sample was PBMCs. These receptors were taken from a woman aged 40 to 50 in good health and CMV-seronegative. CDR3s include the opening cysteine and the closing phenylalanine or tryptophan. The D gene is left open where the match is weak. Only some rows state a clone size, as once, few, many or a class for expanded clones.

v_gene	abundance	d_gene	j_gene	CDR3aa	CDR3nt
TRBV29-1	NA	NA	TRBJ1-2	CSVEDGGGQIYGYTF	TGCAGCGTTGAAGACGGTGGGGGCCAGATATATGGCTACACCTTC
TRBV29-1	few	NA	TRBJ1-4	CSVGRGEKLFF	TGCAGCGTTGGCAGAGGTGAAAAACTGTTTTTT
TRBV6-6	NA	TRBD1	TRBJ2-7	CASSTRQGSNEQYF	TGTGCCAGCAGTACACGACAGGGGTCGAACGAGCAGTACTTC
TRBV5-1	NA	NA	TRBJ2-7	CASSFGSGGAYEQYF	TGCGCCAGCAGTTTCGGGAGTGGGGGAGCCTACGAGCAGTACTTC
TRBV5-1	NA	NA	TRBJ2-7	CASSSDASSYEQYF	TGCGCCAGCAGCAGCGATGCCAGTTCCTACGAGCAGTACTTC
TRBV2	NA	TRBD1	TRBJ2-7	CASSAGTGTYEQYF	TGTGCCAGCAGTGCCGGGACAGGGACCTACGAGCAGTACTTC
TRBV6-5	NA	TRBD1	TRBJ2-1	CASSPDRELYNEQFF	TGTGCCAGCAGCCCCGACAGGGAGTTATACAATGAGCAGTTCTTC
TRBV19	NA	TRBD1	TRBJ1-5	CARGERGPGNQPQHF	TGTGCCAGGGGAGAAAGGGGGCCGGGCAATCAGCCCCAGCATTTT
TRBV7-8	NA	NA	TRBJ2-7	CASSLRSDEQYF	TGTGCCAGCAGCTTGAGGAGCGACGAGCAGTACTTC
TRBV4-3	NA	NA	TRBJ2-2	CASSQDIAQFPRELFF	TGCGCCAGCAGCCAAGATATTGCCCAGTTCCCCCGGGAGCTGTTTTTT
TRBV13	NA	NA	TRBJ1-5	CASSQGVQPQHF	TGTGCCAGCAGCCAAGGGGTCCAGCCCCAGCATTTT
TRBV6-5	NA	TRBD2	TRBJ2-7	CASRKSLAGFYEQYF	TGTGCCAGCAGGAAGTCACTAGCGGGATTTTACGAGCAGTACTTC
TRBV2	once	NA	TRBJ2-2	CASRGITSIAGELFF	TGTGCCAGCAGGGGGATAACTAGTATCGCCGGGGAGCTGTTTTTT
TRBV18	NA	NA	TRBJ2-7	CASSPGGTYEQYF	TGTGCCAGCTCACCCGGGGGTACTTACGAGCAGTACTTC
TRBV28	NA	TRBD1	TRBJ2-7	CASSSQGDPSYEQYF	TGTGCCAGCAGTTCCCAGGGGGATCCCTCCTACGAGCAGTACTTC
TRBV16	NA	TRBD1	TRBJ1-6	CASSQAGQINSPLHF	TGTGCCAGCAGCCAAGCGGGACAGATTAATTCACCCCTCCACTTT
TRBV6-5	once	NA	TRBJ2-2	CASSYSGNTGELFF	TGTGCCAGCAGTTACAGCGGGAACACCGGGGAGCTGTTTTTT
TRBV9	few	TRBD2	TRBJ2-1	CASSVAPGGLAGREQFF	TGTGCCAGCAGCGTAGCCCCCGGGGGACTAGCGGGGCGTGAGCAGTTCTTC
TRBV18	NA	NA	TRBJ1-5	CASSPSGERQPQHF	TGTGCCAGCTCACCGTCGGGGGAACGGCAGCCCCAGCATTTT
TRBV10-3	NA	TRBD1	TRBJ1-2	CAISPGGGYTF	TGTGCCATCAGTCCAGGGGGTGGCTACACCTTC
TRBV10-3	NA	NA	TRBJ2-3	CAISESSVSTDTQYF	TGTGCCATCAGTGAGTCTAGCGTTAGCACAGATACGCAGTATTTT
TRBV12-5	few	NA	TRBJ1-4	CASGLDAGETNEKLFF	TGTGCTAGTGGCCTCGACGCGGGGGAGACTAATGAAAAACTGTTTTTT
TRBV4-2	NA	TRBD1	TRBJ2-3	CASSQALGQGTTDTQYF	TGTGCCAGCAGCCAAGCCCTGGGACAGGGGACCACAGATACGCAGTATTTT
TRBV5-6	NA	NA	TRBJ2-3	CASSLDSRNTDTQYF	TGTGCCAGCAGCTTGGACAGCCGAAACACAGATACGCAGTATTTT
TRBV13	NA	TRBD2	TRBJ2-1	CASSFLAGGPEQFF	TGTGCCAGCAGCTTTCTAGCGGGGGGCCCAGAGCAGTTCTTC